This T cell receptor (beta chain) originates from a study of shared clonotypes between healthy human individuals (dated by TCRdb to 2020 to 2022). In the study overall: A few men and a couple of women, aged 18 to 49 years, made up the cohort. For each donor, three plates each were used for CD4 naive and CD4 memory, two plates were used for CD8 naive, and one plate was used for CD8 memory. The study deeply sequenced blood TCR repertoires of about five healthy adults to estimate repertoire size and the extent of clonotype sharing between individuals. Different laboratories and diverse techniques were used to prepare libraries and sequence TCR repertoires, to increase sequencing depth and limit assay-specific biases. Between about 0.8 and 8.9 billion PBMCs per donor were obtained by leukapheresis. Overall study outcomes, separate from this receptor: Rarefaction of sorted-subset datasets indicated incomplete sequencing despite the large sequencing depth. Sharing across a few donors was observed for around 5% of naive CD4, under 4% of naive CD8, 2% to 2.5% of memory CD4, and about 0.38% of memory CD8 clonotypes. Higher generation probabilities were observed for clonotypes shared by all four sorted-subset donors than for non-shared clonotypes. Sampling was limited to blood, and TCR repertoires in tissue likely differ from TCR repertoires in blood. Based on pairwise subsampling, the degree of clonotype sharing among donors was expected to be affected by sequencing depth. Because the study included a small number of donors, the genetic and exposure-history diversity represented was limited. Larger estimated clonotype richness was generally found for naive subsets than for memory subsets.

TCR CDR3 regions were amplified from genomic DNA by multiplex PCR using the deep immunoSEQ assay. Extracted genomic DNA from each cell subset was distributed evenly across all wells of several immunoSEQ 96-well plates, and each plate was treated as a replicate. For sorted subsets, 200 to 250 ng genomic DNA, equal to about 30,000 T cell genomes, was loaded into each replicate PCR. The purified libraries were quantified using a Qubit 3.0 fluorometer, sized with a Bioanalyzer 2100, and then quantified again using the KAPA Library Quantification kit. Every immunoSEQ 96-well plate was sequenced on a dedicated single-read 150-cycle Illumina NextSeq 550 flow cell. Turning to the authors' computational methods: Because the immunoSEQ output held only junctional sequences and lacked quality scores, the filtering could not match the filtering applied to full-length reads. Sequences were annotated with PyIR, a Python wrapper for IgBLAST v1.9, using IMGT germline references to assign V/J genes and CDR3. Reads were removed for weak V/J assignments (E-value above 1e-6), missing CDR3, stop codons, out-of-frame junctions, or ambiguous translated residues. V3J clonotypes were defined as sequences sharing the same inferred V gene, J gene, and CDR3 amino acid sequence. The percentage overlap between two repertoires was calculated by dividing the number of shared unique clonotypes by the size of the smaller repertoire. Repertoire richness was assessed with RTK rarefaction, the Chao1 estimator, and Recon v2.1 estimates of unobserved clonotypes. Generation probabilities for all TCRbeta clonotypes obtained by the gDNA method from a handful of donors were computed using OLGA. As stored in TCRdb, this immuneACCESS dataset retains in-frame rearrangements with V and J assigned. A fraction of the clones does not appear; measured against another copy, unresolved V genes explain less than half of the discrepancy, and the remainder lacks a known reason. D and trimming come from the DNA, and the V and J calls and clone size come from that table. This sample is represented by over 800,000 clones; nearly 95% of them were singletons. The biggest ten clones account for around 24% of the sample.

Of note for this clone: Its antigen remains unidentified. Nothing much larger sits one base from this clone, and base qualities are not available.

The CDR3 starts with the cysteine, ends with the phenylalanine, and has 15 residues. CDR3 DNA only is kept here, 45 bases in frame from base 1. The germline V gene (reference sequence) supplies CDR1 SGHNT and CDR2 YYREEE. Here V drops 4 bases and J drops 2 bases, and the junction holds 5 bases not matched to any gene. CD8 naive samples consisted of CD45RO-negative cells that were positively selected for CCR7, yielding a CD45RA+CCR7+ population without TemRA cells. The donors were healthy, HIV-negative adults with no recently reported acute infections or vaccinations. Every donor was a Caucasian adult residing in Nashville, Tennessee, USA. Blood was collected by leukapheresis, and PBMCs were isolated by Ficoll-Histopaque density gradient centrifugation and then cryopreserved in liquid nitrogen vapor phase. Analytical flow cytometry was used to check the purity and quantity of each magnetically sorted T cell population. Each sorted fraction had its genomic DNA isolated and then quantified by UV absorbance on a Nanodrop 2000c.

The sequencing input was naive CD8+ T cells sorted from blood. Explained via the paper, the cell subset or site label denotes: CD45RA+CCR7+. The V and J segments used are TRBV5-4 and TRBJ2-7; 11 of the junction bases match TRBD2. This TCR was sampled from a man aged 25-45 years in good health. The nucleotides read TGTGCCAGCAGCGCGCTAGCGGGAGGCCCCTACGAGCAGTACTTC. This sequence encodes CASSALAGGPYEQYF.